This paragraph reports one TCR beta chain. Profiling relied on immunoSEQ multiplex PCR, and the TCRdb table lists in-frame clones only, not all of them. The sample has roughly 75,000 clones, about nine tenths seen once. This record comes from a study of OX40 agonist ivuxolimab in advanced cancers. Study in general: People in dose escalation had one of these cancers: hepatocellular carcinoma, melanoma, renal cell or head and neck cancer.

Trimming took off 5 bases at V and 4 bases at J, with 11 bases between the two ends. From germline, CDR1 is SGHVS and CDR2 FQNEAQ. The CDR3 is made up of 14 amino acids. The sequence came from an adult with an advanced solid tumor such as melanoma, head and neck, liver or kidney cancer. This material consisted of CD4+ or CD8+ T cells sorted from blood, taken in a trial of the OX40 agonist ivuxolimab. The chain combines TRBV7-8 with TRBJ2-2, with D possibly TRBD2 on 5 matching bases. DNA of the CDR3: TGTGCCAGCAGCGGTACTAGTGCCACCGGGGAGCTGTTTTTT. Translated: CASSGTSATGELFF.